These 27 T cell receptor beta chains were all obtained from the same sample, sequenced in a study of response to subunit inactivated influenza vaccine. Each CDR3 protein is one row after TCRdb ran MiXCR on the RT-PCR reads. The table shows hundreds of thousands of distinct CDR3 sequences, with less than 10% occurring only once. The sequencing used PBMCs from blood, collected approximately 25 months after vaccination. The receptor set was obtained from a man between 50 and 70 years old who received an inactivated influenza vaccine.

The J gene is TRBJ1-5, the V gene TRBV6-2 or TRBV6-3; D ambiguous. CDR3 length: 13 amino acids. Germline V CDR1 and CDR2: MNHEY, SVGEGT. Trimming pared 7 bases from V and 2 bases from J, leaving 9 bases between. DNA for the CDR3: TGTGCCAGCACCGACCTACGCAATCAGCCCCAGCATTTT. Its translation: CASTDLRNQPQHF.

The chain joins TRBV29-1 to TRBJ2-5; 9 positions agree with TRBD1. CDR3 length: 14 amino acids. The ends lost 7 bases at V and 4 bases at J; junction bases unmatched: 10. Germline V gene data show CDR1 as SQVTM and CDR2 as ANQGSEA. For the CDR3, the DNA is TGCAGCGCCAACGGACAGGGGACGCGAGAGACCCAGTACTTC. It codes for CSANGQGTRETQYF.

This clonotype was seen a handful of times. The DNA for the CDR3 is TGTGCCAGCAGTTTAACAGGGGTGAGGGATGAGCAGTTCTTC. Encoded protein: CASSLTGVRDEQFF. The chain uses TRBV27 and TRBJ2-1; 7 bases fit TRBD1. The CDR3 runs to 14 residues. V was clipped by 2 bases and J by 8 bases; unmatched bases: 6. The germline V gene has CDR1 MNHEY and CDR2 SMNVEV (reference sequence).

There are a few counts of this clonotype. In nucleotides, the CDR3 is TGTGCCAGCAGTTACCTAGCCGGGAGTCAAGAGACCCAGTACTTC. Translated: CASSYLAGSQETQYF. The rearrangement joins TRBV12-3 or TRBV12-4 to TRBJ2-5, with D possibly being TRBD2 (6 bases). The CDR3 consists of 15 residues. Deletions cut 4 bases from V and 2 bases from J, with 14 bases between.

This clonotype occurred a few times. The chain is built from TRBV5-1 and TRBJ2-5; TRBD2 agrees at 11 bases. The CDR3 length is 17 residues. The J segment lost 1 base and the V segment lost 0 bases, leaving 5 bases of the junction unmatched. The germline CDR1 and CDR2 sequences are SGHRS and YFSETQ. CDR3 in DNA: TGCGCCAGCAGCTTGGCTCTAGCGGGAGGACCCCAAGAGACCCAGTACTTC. It encodes CASSLALAGGPQETQYF. The whole variable domain, filled in from reference TRBV5-1 and TRBJ2-5, reads KAGVTQTPRYLIKTRGQQVTLSCSPISGHRSVSWYQQTPGQGLQFLFEYFSETQRNKGNFPGRFSGRQFSNSRSEMNVSTLELGDSALYLCASSLALAGGPQETQYFGPGTRLLVL.

On this clonotype itself: One end of the junction does not line up with germline, which may come from a read error. The chain carries TRBV3-1 and TRBJ2-7, with 10 bases lining up with TRBD2. This CDR3 has 11 residues. Per the germline V gene, CDR1 is LGHDT and CDR2 is YNNKEL (reference sequence). The CDR3 coding sequence is TGTGCCAGCAGCCAAGGCGGGACTAGCGATTTC. This translates into CASSQGGTSDF.

This clonotype has more than one count but fewer than ten. The V call is TRBV24-1, the J call TRBJ1-4; D is unresolved. The germline V gene encodes CDR1 KGHDR and CDR2 SFDVKD. Deletions cut 2 bases from V and 10 bases from J, with 10 bases between. CDR3 length: 13 amino acids. The CDR3 reads CATSDSLGGKLFF. The CDR3 DNA reads as TGTGCCACCAGTGATTCTCTTGGTGGAAAACTGTTTTTT.

This clonotype came up many times. The chain has TRBV4-3 and TRBJ2-3; D remains ambiguous. Trimming cost V 2 bases and J 5 bases, with 14 bases left between them. The germline V gene encodes CDR1 LGHNA and CDR2 YSLEER. The length of the CDR3 is 15 residues. CDR3 amino acids: CASSQTVVAQDTQYF. The CDR3 nucleotides read TGCGCCAGCAGCCAAACGGTAGTAGCACAAGATACGCAGTATTTT.

This clonotype appeared a few times. The V gene is TRBV18, the J gene TRBJ2-5, with D perhaps being TRBD1 or TRBD2 (6 bases each). CDR3 length: 15 amino acids. Germline assignment: CDR1 KGHSH and CDR2 LQKENI. Trimming took off 3 bases at V and 4 bases at J, with 15 bases between the two ends. The CDR3 sequence is CASSPTAGGTETQYF. Here the CDR3 DNA reads TGTGCCAGCTCACCGACGGCCGGGGGCACAGAGACCCAGTACTTC.

This clonotype was seen a handful of times. V is TRBV29-1 and J is TRBJ1-5, with D unresolved. Trimming removed 4 bases at V and 0 bases at J, with 10 bases between. Germline V CDR1 and CDR2: SQVTM, ANQGSEA. This CDR3 is built from 14 residues. In DNA form, the CDR3 reads TGCAGCGTTGCGGACGGGCATAGCAATCAGCCCCAGCATTTT. Its translation: CSVADGHSNQPQHF.

V usage is TRBV18 and J usage is TRBJ2-3; possible D gene TRBD2, 5 bases. The CDR3 spans 14 residues. The V gene lost 3 bases and the J gene lost 2 bases, with 9 bases spanning the gap. Per the germline V gene, CDR1 is KGHSH and CDR2 is LQKENI. The CDR3 here is CASSPGIATDTQYF. CDR3 bases: TGTGCCAGCTCACCCGGGATTGCCACAGATACGCAGTATTTT.

V gene TRBV3-1 combines with J gene TRBJ2-7, with a weak D call TRBD2 (6 bases). Trimming removed 4 bases at V and 6 bases at J, with 16 bases between. Germline CDR1 reads LGHDT; CDR2 reads YNNKEL (reference sequence). The CDR3 runs to 14 residues. The DNA of the CDR3 is TGTGCCAGCAGCCTCCGGGGGACCCTTGGCGAGCAGTACTTC. The encoded protein is CASSLRGTLGEQYF.

The genes are TRBV20-1 and TRBJ1-5; TRBD1 might be the D (6 bases). Trimming cost V 3 bases and J 1 base, with 10 bases left between them. The germline V gene encodes CDR1 DFQATT and CDR2 SNEGSKA (reference sequence). The CDR3 has 14 residues. In nucleotides, the CDR3 is TGCAGTGCTAGTCAAGGGGGGAGCAATCAGCCCCAGCATTTT. Translated, it gives CSASQGGSNQPQHF.

This clonotype was detected only a few times. V gene TRBV20-1 combines with J gene TRBJ1-5; the D is unclear. With 2 bases removed from V and 9 bases from J, the gap between germline ends came to 20 bases. Per the germline V gene, CDR1 is DFQATT and CDR2 is SNEGSKA (reference sequence). The CDR3 has 15 residues. The CDR3 DNA reads as TGCAGTGCTAGACTGGGTGATCGGGCCGGGCGGCCCCAGCATTTT. This gives the protein CSARLGDRAGRPQHF.

CDR3 nucleotide sequence: TGTGCCAGCAGCCCCAGGGGACTAGCGGCAAATGAGCAGTTCTTC. It is translated as CASSPRGLAANEQFF. The V gene is TRBV7-2, the J gene TRBJ2-1, with 11 bases matching TRBD2. V shed 5 bases and J 7 bases; nucleotides not matched to a gene: 7. Germline assignment: CDR1 SGHTA and CDR2 FQGNSA. The CDR3 totals 15 residues.

This clonotype was seen repeatedly, ten times or more. The chain employs TRBV14 and TRBJ2-4; D not resolved. The germline V gene has CDR1 SGHDN and CDR2 FVKESK. Trimming removed 3 bases at V and 8 bases at J, with 8 bases between. This CDR3 region has 12 residues. DNA for the CDR3: TGTGCCAGCAGCCATATTCGGGACATTCAGTACTTC. It encodes CASSHIRDIQYF. Based on the CDR3 plus reference TRBV14 and TRBJ2-4, the full variable domain is EAGVTQFPSHSVIEKGQTVTLRCDPISGHDNLYWYRRVMGKEIKFLLHFVKESKQDESGMPNNRFLAERTGGTYSTLKVQPAELEDSGVYFCASSHIRDIQYFGAGTRLSVL.

This clonotype has at least ten counts. V gene TRBV7-2 combines with J gene TRBJ2-5, with 7 bases fitting TRBD2. Per germline, CDR1 SGHTA and CDR2 FQGNSA. There are 15 residues in the CDR3. The ends lost 6 bases at V and 6 bases at J; junction bases unmatched: 13. The CDR3 here is CASSRSGGAGKTQYF. The DNA of the CDR3 is TGTGCCAGCAGTCGATCTGGGGGAGCGGGAAAGACCCAGTACTTC.

This clonotype was seen repeatedly, ten times or more. J is TRBJ1-6 and V is TRBV12-3 or TRBV12-4; D remains ambiguous. The V end was cut by 5 bases, the J end by 8 bases, with 19 bases between. This CDR3 is built from 16 residues. The CDR3 loop is CASSGYPPGVDSPLHF. The CDR3 DNA follows: TGTGCCAGCAGTGGTTATCCACCCGGGGTGGATTCACCCCTCCACTTT.

This clonotype appeared many times. V and J are TRBV6-5 and TRBJ1-2; D gene unclear. CDR1 is MNHEY and CDR2 is SVGAGI in the germline V gene. Trimming took off 0 bases at V and 7 bases at J, with 9 bases between the two ends. The CDR3 totals 13 residues. The CDR3 DNA reads as TGTGCCAGCAGTTACTCGAACCTGGTTGGCTACACCTTC. Its protein product is CASSYSNLVGYTF.

This clonotype was recorded at least ten times. The chain joins TRBV29-1 to TRBJ2-7; D is undetermined. The CDR3 is 12 residues long. V dropped 4 bases and J dropped 4 bases, with 11 bases sitting between them. Germline-derived CDR1 and CDR2 are SQVTM and ANQGSEA. The CDR3 coding sequence is TGCAGCGTTGGTCAATGGGAATACGAGCAGTACTTC. It yields the protein CSVGQWEYEQYF.

The chain carries TRBV12-2 and TRBJ2-2; the table gives TRBD1 as D, unverified against the DNA. TRBV12-2 is a recognized pseudogene. The CDR3 has 19 amino acids. CDR3: CASRLGYPGSEANTGELFF. The CDR3 DNA is TGTGCAAGTCGCTTAGGGTACCCGGGGTCAGAGGCAAACACCGGGGAGCTGTTTTTT.

This clonotype was counted only a few times. V usage is TRBV27 and J usage is TRBJ2-6, with 9 bases identical to TRBD1. V shed 0 bases and J 0 bases; nucleotides not matched to a gene: 9. The germline CDR1 and CDR2 sequences are MNHEY and SMNVEV (reference sequence). There are 20 residues in the CDR3. DNA for the CDR3: TGTGCCAGCAGTTTATCGGGACAGGGATGGTACACCTCTGGGGCCAACGTCCTGACTTTC. The encoded protein is CASSLSGQGWYTSGANVLTF.

The chain recombines TRBV5-1 with TRBJ2-2; D may match TRBD1 or TRBD2 (5 bases each). Germline V gives CDR1 SGHRS, CDR2 YFSETQ. The CDR3 has 16 amino acids. The V end was cut by 0 bases, the J end by 6 bases, with 15 bases between. Here the CDR3 reads CASSLVGASQSGELFF. In DNA, the CDR3 is TGCGCCAGCAGCTTGGTCGGGGCGTCGCAATCCGGGGAGCTGTTTTTT.

This clonotype was observed a handful of times. CDR3 region: CASSREGVRGASTGELFF. In DNA form, the CDR3 reads TGTGCCAGCAGCCGCGAGGGTGTTCGGGGGGCGAGTACCGGGGAGCTGTTTTTT. The chain is built from TRBV11-2 and TRBJ2-2; possible D gene TRBD2, 7 bases. Germline CDR1 SGHAT, CDR2 FQNNGV. V was cut by 5 bases and J by 5 bases, with 24 bases left in between. The CDR3 totals 18 residues.

Points on this clonotype: A much larger clone is a single base away; this may be a read error. The chain links TRBV7-2 to TRBJ1-1; weak D call: TRBD1 (6 bases). Germline CDR1 and CDR2: SGHTA and FQGNSA. The CDR3 runs to 13 residues. The CDR3 DNA sequence: TGTGCCAGCAGCTTAGCGGGGGGGGCTGAAGTTTTCTTT. It specifies CASSLAGGAEVFF.

This rearrangement joins TRBV7-7 to TRBJ2-3; 8 bases fit TRBD2. Per germline, CDR1 SSHAT and CDR2 FNYEAQ (reference sequence). The junction had 6 bases not matched to a gene; V was cut back by 7 bases and J by 6 bases. The CDR3 has 13 amino acids. The CDR3 here is CASIDRLADTQYF. The CDR3 nucleotides are TGTGCCAGCATCGACAGACTAGCGGATACGCAGTATTTT.

The rearrangement links TRBV10-3 to TRBJ2-7; 7 bases agree with TRBD2. CDR1 and CDR2 from the germline V gene are ENHRY and SYGVKD. The V segment lost 9 bases and the J segment 3 bases; nucleotides outside the gene matches: 5. The CDR3 consists of 12 residues. As DNA, the CDR3 is TGTGCCATGGGCCGCGGGGGCTACGAGCAGTACTTC. It encodes CAMGRGGYEQYF.